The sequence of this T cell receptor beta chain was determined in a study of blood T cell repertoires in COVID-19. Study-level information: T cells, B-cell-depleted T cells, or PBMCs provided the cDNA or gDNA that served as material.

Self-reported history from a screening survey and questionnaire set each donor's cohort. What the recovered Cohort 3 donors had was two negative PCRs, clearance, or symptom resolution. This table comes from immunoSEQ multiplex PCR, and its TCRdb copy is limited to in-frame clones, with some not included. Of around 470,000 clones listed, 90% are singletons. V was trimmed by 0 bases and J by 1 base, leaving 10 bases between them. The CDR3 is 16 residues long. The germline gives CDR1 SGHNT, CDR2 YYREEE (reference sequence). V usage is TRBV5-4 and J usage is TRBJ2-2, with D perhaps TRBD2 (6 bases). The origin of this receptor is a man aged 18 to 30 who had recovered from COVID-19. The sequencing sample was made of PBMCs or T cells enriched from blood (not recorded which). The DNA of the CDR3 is TGTGCCAGCAGCTTGGGGCGGGGTCAGAACACCGGGGAGCTGTTTTTT. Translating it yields CASSLGRGQNTGELFF.